Listed below are T cell receptor beta chains from one sample, sequenced in a study of vaccination effects on CD4 cells after COVID-19. Using immunoSEQ multiplex PCR, the repertoire was profiled, and TCRdb retains in-frame clones only, with some absent. The table includes around 30,000 clones, around 70% detected once. Their antigen targets remain unknown. The specimen comprised CD4+ T cells from PBMCs cultured with HCoV-229E spike peptides, sampled after COVID-19 vaccination. The receptors were gathered from a human donor who received a COVID-19 vaccine. CDR3s include the opening cysteine and the closing phenylalanine or tryptophan. Fields, in order: D gene, J gene, clone size, V gene, CDR3 DNA, CDR3 protein. D genes are given only for firm matches. Part of the rows lack a size; the others show once, few, many or a class for expanded clones.

d_gene: -
j_gene: TRBJ1-3
abundance: -
v_gene: TRBV11-2
CDR3nt: TGTGCCAGCAGCTTAAACGAGGGAACCTCTGGAAACACCATATATTTT
CDR3aa: CASSLNEGTSGNTIYF

d_gene: TRBD2
j_gene: TRBJ2-7
abundance: few
v_gene: TRBV9
CDR3nt: TGTGCCAGCAGCGTAGGTCCTAGCGGAGGGCCCTACGAGCAGTACTTC
CDR3aa: CASSVGPSGGPYEQYF

d_gene: -
j_gene: TRBJ1-1
abundance: -
v_gene: TRBV11-2
CDR3nt: TGTGCCAGCAGCTTAGACAGGGCGGGCGGCACTGAAGCTTTCTTT
CDR3aa: CASSLDRAGGTEAFF

d_gene: TRBD2
j_gene: TRBJ2-1
abundance: -
v_gene: TRBV27
CDR3nt: TGTGCCAGCAGATTTACTAGCGGGAGGACTGAGCAGTTCTTC
CDR3aa: CASRFTSGRTEQFF

d_gene: TRBD1
j_gene: TRBJ2-7
abundance: -
v_gene: TRBV11-2
CDR3nt: TGTGCCAGCAGCTTAGATTTTACCGGGACAGCTAGATTC
CDR3aa: CASSLDFTGTARF

d_gene: -
j_gene: TRBJ1-4
abundance: -
v_gene: TRBV3-1/TRBV3-2
CDR3nt: TGTGCCAGCAGCCCAGACTCAAATGAAAAACTGTTTTTT
CDR3aa: CASSPDSNEKLFF

d_gene: -
j_gene: TRBJ1-3
abundance: -
v_gene: TRBV18
CDR3nt: TGTGCCAGCTCACCGATAGGGGACGGCGAAGGTGGAAACACCATATATTTT
CDR3aa: CASSPIGDGEGGNTIYF

d_gene: -
j_gene: TRBJ2-2
abundance: -
v_gene: TRBV5-8
CDR3nt: TGTGCCAGCAGCGAAGCTGGAGGGGCGAACACCGGGGAGCTGTTTTTT
CDR3aa: CASSEAGGANTGELFF

d_gene: -
j_gene: TRBJ2-1
abundance: -
v_gene: TRBV19
CDR3nt: TGTGCCAGTAGTAAGGGGTTTTGGGGGTGGCGAACCGAGAATGAGCAGTTCTTC
CDR3aa: CASSKGFWGWRTENEQFF

d_gene: TRBD1
j_gene: TRBJ1-5
abundance: -
v_gene: TRBV12-3/TRBV12-4
CDR3nt: TGTGCCAGCAGTCAGGGGGCCGATCAGCCCCAGCATTTT
CDR3aa: CASSQGADQPQHF

d_gene: -
j_gene: TRBJ2-3
abundance: once
v_gene: TRBV2
CDR3nt: TGTGCCAGCAGTGATCCCGCCGATAAAGATACGCAGTATTTT
CDR3aa: CASSDPADKDTQYF

d_gene: TRBD1
j_gene: TRBJ2-2
abundance: few
v_gene: TRBV25-1
CDR3nt: TGTGCCAGCAGTGAATTAGGGCAGGGGGTTGGCACCGGGGAGCTGTTTTTT
CDR3aa: CASSELGQGVGTGELFF

d_gene: -
j_gene: TRBJ1-2
abundance: -
v_gene: TRBV7-8
CDR3nt: TGTGCCAGCAGCTTGTACGGACGGGAGTATGGCTACACCTTC
CDR3aa: CASSLYGREYGYTF

d_gene: TRBD1
j_gene: TRBJ1-5
abundance: -
v_gene: TRBV7-6
CDR3nt: TGTGCCAGCAGCCAACAGGGGAATCAGCCCCAGCATTTT
CDR3aa: CASSQQGNQPQHF

d_gene: -
j_gene: TRBJ1-1
abundance: few
v_gene: TRBV28
CDR3nt: TGTGCCAGCAGCCCCCGAGGGGGGGAAAGCACTGAAGCTTTCTTT
CDR3aa: CASSPRGGESTEAFF

d_gene: -
j_gene: TRBJ2-1
abundance: -
v_gene: TRBV27
CDR3nt: TGTGCCAGCAGTTTGTCTAGGGGAAGATTCAATGAGCAGTTCTTC
CDR3aa: CASSLSRGRFNEQFF

d_gene: -
j_gene: TRBJ1-1
abundance: -
v_gene: TRBV3-1/TRBV3-2
CDR3nt: TGTGCCAGCAGCCAGGGAACAGGGAGCACTGAAGCTTTCTTT
CDR3aa: CASSQGTGSTEAFF

d_gene: -
j_gene: TRBJ2-6
abundance: -
v_gene: TRBV11-3
CDR3nt: TGTGCCAGCAGCTTCGGGGGCCCTGGGGCCAACGTCCTGACTTTC
CDR3aa: CASSFGGPGANVLTF

d_gene: -
j_gene: TRBJ1-6
abundance: few
v_gene: TRBV14
CDR3nt: TGTGCCAGCAGCCAAGATGGAGGGCTTAATTCACCCCTCCACTTT
CDR3aa: CASSQDGGLNSPLHF

d_gene: -
j_gene: TRBJ1-4
abundance: -
v_gene: TRBV7-9
CDR3nt: TGTGCCAGCAGCTCCTTTCATGAAAAACTGTTTTTT
CDR3aa: CASSSFHEKLFF

d_gene: TRBD1
j_gene: TRBJ1-6
abundance: -
v_gene: TRBV5-1
CDR3nt: TGCGCCAGCAGCTTACAGGGGGATTCCTATAATTCACCCCTCCACTTT
CDR3aa: CASSLQGDSYNSPLHF

d_gene: -
j_gene: TRBJ1-1
abundance: -
v_gene: TRBV12-3/TRBV12-4
CDR3nt: TGTGCCAGCAAGTCCGACAGCAACACTGAAGCTTTCTTT
CDR3aa: CASKSDSNTEAFF

d_gene: -
j_gene: TRBJ1-2
abundance: -
v_gene: TRBV5-1
CDR3nt: TGCGCCAGCAGCTTCTCAACGGACAGTTCATCGGGCACCTTC
CDR3aa: CASSFSTDSSSGTF

d_gene: TRBD2
j_gene: TRBJ2-2
abundance: -
v_gene: TRBV7-9
CDR3nt: TGTGCCAGCAGCATAAGAGGGACTAGCGGGGGGGACAACACCGGGGAGCTGTTTTTT
CDR3aa: CASSIRGTSGGDNTGELFF

d_gene: TRBD1
j_gene: TRBJ2-3
abundance: -
v_gene: TRBV27
CDR3nt: TGTGCCAGCAGTGCGGGACAGGGGCGCACAGATACGCAGTATTTT
CDR3aa: CASSAGQGRTDTQYF

d_gene: -
j_gene: TRBJ2-7
abundance: -
v_gene: TRBV6-5
CDR3nt: TGTGCCAGCAGTCGCGAGTCGTTTAGCTCCTACGAGCAGTACTTC
CDR3aa: CASSRESFSSYEQYF

d_gene: TRBD2
j_gene: TRBJ2-5
abundance: few
v_gene: TRBV6-4
CDR3nt: TGTGCCAGCAGTGCGACTAGCGGGGGCCAAGAGACCCAGTACTTC
CDR3aa: CASSATSGGQETQYF

d_gene: -
j_gene: TRBJ2-3
abundance: few
v_gene: TRBV24-1
CDR3nt: TGTGCCACCGAGTCGGGGAGCACAGATACGCAGTATTTT
CDR3aa: CATESGSTDTQYF

d_gene: -
j_gene: TRBJ2-7
abundance: -
v_gene: TRBV7-9
CDR3nt: TGTGCCAGCAGCTCCACAGTTCCCTTCTCCTACGAGCAGTACTTC
CDR3aa: CASSSTVPFSYEQYF

d_gene: -
j_gene: TRBJ2-2
abundance: few
v_gene: TRBV11-3
CDR3nt: TGTGCCAGCAGCTTGCGGGACCCCGGGGAGCTGTTTTTT
CDR3aa: CASSLRDPGELFF

d_gene: -
j_gene: TRBJ2-6
abundance: -
v_gene: TRBV23-1
CDR3nt: TGCGCCAGCAGTCAAATCCGACATATCTCTGGGGCCAACGTCCTGACTTTC
CDR3aa: CASSQIRHISGANVLTF

d_gene: -
j_gene: TRBJ1-6
abundance: -
v_gene: TRBV10-2
CDR3nt: TGCGCCAGCAGTGAGTCCAACAGTCTCTATAATTCACCCCTCCACTTT
CDR3aa: CASSESNSLYNSPLHF

d_gene: -
j_gene: TRBJ2-5
abundance: few
v_gene: TRBV12-3/TRBV12-4
CDR3nt: TGTGCCAGCAGTTACTATTTATTCGAGACCCAGTACTTC
CDR3aa: CASSYYLFETQYF

d_gene: -
j_gene: TRBJ1-5
abundance: -
v_gene: TRBV6-1
CDR3nt: TGTGCCAGCACCCTTACTCAAGGGAGCAATCAGCCCCAGCATTTT
CDR3aa: CASTLTQGSNQPQHF

d_gene: -
j_gene: TRBJ2-2
abundance: -
v_gene: TRBV7-9
CDR3nt: TGTGCCAGCAGCTTAGAGGGGCCCGGGGAGCTGTTTTTT
CDR3aa: CASSLEGPGELFF

d_gene: TRBD1
j_gene: TRBJ1-2
abundance: -
v_gene: TRBV6-1
CDR3nt: TGTGCCAGCAGTGAAAAGGGACAGTGGACTTATGGCTACACCTTC
CDR3aa: CASSEKGQWTYGYTF